A single sample is the source of the 4 T cell receptor beta chains below, sequenced in a study of vaccination and CD4 T cells after COVID-19. Their specific antigens are unknown. With the Oncomine TCR Beta short-read assay, DNA from cultured CD4+ T cells was sequenced. TCRdb passed the PCR reads through MiXCR, listing each CDR3 protein once. The sample yields roughly 4,200 distinct CDR3 sequences, about a fifth seen once. Stated treatment: roughly nine-day PBMC culture with coronavirus spike peptide pools or control peptides (ViraFEST assay). Sample: CD4+ T cells from blood, cultured in vitro. These receptors all stem from a human donor who had recovered from COVID-19.

This clonotype ranks as medium-sized (0.01 to 0.1%). V usage is TRBV20-1 and J usage is TRBJ2-7; the match to TRBD2 covers 9 bases. Trimming cost V 6 bases and J 4 bases; bases outside gene matches: 7. CDR1 and CDR2 (germline): DFQATT, SNEGSKA (reference sequence). The CDR3 has 13 amino acids. CDR3 coding DNA: TGCAGTGCCCCCAGCGGGGGGCTTTACGAGCAGTACTTC. Its protein is CSAPSGGLYEQYF.

The rearrangement uses TRBV9 and TRBJ1-3; D perhaps matches TRBD1 (6 bases). V was cut by 3 bases and J by 2 bases, with 9 bases left in between. Per germline, CDR1 SGDLS and CDR2 YYNGEE. There are 14 residues in the CDR3. The CDR3 DNA sequence: TGTGCCAGCAGCGCCGGGACAACTGGAAACACCATATATTTT. Its translation: CASSAGTTGNTIYF.

The chain is built from TRBV12-3 or TRBV12-4 and TRBJ1-4; possible D gene TRBD1, 5 bases. Trimming shortened V by 2 bases and J by 4 bases, and 8 bases separated the two germline ends. There are 14 residues in the CDR3. The CDR3, as DNA: TGTGCCAGCAGTTTAAGGGGCAGTAATGAAAAACTGTTTTTT. Protein: CASSLRGSNEKLFF.

The gene calls are TRBV12-3 or TRBV12-4 and TRBJ1-2; D perhaps matches TRBD1 (6 bases). V was shortened by 6 bases and J by 2 bases, with 16 bases between the two germline ends. The CDR3 runs to 15 residues. CDR3 region: CASSRLLQGNYGYTF. The CDR3 DNA follows: TGTGCCAGCAGCAGACTCCTCCAGGGGAACTATGGCTACACCTTC.